This TCR beta chain was observed in a study of cytomegalovirus exposure and HLA in healthy donors. V lost 7 bases, J lost 4 bases, and 21 bases stayed unmatched. Per the germline V gene, CDR1 is MDHEN and CDR2 is SYDVKM. The CDR3 sequence is 18 residues long. The PCR made use of 60 Vbeta and 13 Jbeta primers. TCRdb's copy holds only in-frame clones and misses some; the assay was immunoSEQ multiplex PCR. The sample lists fewer than 80,000 clones; 65% to 80% were seen once. This chain uses TRBV28 with TRBJ1-2; 7 bases agree with TRBD1. The TCR comes from a young woman in good health and CMV-seronegative. Sequenced: PBMCs. CDR3 region: CASNTHQGPKGAIYGYTF. The CDR3 nucleotides are TGTGCCAGCAACACCCACCAGGGGCCCAAGGGGGCCATCTATGGCTACACCTTC.